One and the same sample provided the 10 T cell receptor beta chains below, sequenced in a study of T-cell memory formation after mild COVID-19. From the 5' RACE reads, TCRdb called clonotypes with MiXCR, one entry per CDR3 protein. The repertoire has 300,000 to 350,000 distinct CDR3 sequences, roughly an eighth of them found once; the top ten carry over 20%. The specimen sequenced was PBMCs or a T cell subset sorted from them (not recorded which). The receptors originated from a young man who had mild COVID-19 (a few samples of this study predate the infection). Cell type and time point are not known.

The J gene is TRBJ1-1, the V gene TRBV3-1; D might be TRBD1 (5 bases). Trimming cost V 4 bases and J 5 bases, with 14 bases left between them. CDR1 is LGHDT, CDR2 YNNKEL, per germline (reference sequence). The CDR3 is 14 amino acids. The CDR3 reads CASSPRGRGTEAFF. CDR3 nucleotide sequence: TGTGCCAGCAGCCCCCGGGGCAGAGGGACTGAAGCTTTCTTT.

As DNA, the CDR3 is TGTGCCAGCAGTGAGGGGGCTCCTGGCTACACCTTC. It encodes CASSEGAPGYTF. The chain recombines TRBV6-1 with TRBJ1-2; a weak D match, TRBD1 (6 bases). V was trimmed by 3 bases and J by 7 bases, leaving 9 bases between them. The CDR3 loop spans 12 amino acids. Germline assignment: CDR1 MNHNS and CDR2 SASEGT.

This rearrangement joins TRBV12-3 or TRBV12-4 to TRBJ2-2; 8 bases are a match to TRBD1. The length of the CDR3 is 14 residues. V shed 6 bases, J shed 6 bases, and the junction held 6 bases outside the gene matches. CDR3 amino acids: CASRAQGAPGELFF. The CDR3 DNA reads TGTGCCAGCAGGGCCCAGGGGGCGCCCGGGGAGCTGTTTTTT.

This clonotype has a handful of counts. The chain links TRBV11-2 to TRBJ1-2; D is perhaps TRBD1 (6 bases). The CDR3 extends over 15 amino acids. The V and J ends lost 0 bases and 6 bases respectively, with 14 bases between them. Looked up from germline, CDR1 is SGHAT and CDR2 is FQNNGV. The CDR3 nucleotides are TGTGCCAGCAGCTTAGACGCGGGGGCCGGGAATGGCTACACCTTC. It codes for CASSLDAGAGNGYTF.

In this sample, this clonotype turned up a few times. This sequence joins TRBV20-1 and TRBJ2-7, with TRBD2 matching over 11 bases. Germline CDR1 reads DFQATT; CDR2 reads SNEGSKA (reference sequence). The CDR3 is 11 amino acids. The CDR3: CRGLAGYEQYF. In nucleotides, the CDR3 is TGCAGAGGACTAGCGGGCTACGAGCAGTACTTC.

This clonotype was counted many times. The chain uses TRBV7-9 and TRBJ2-7; possibly TRBD1 for D (5 bases). CDR3 length: 14 amino acids. Germline CDR1 SEHNR, CDR2 FQNEAQ (reference sequence). The ends were cut back, 1 base at V and 1 base at J, with 8 bases in the middle. The CDR3 coding sequence is TGTGCCAGCAGCTTAGGACGGACATCCTACGAGCAGTACTTC. Protein sequence: CASSLGRTSYEQYF.

This chain uses TRBV25-1 with TRBJ2-6, with unresolved D. The CDR3 consists of 14 residues. The germline V gene has CDR1 MGHDK and CDR2 SYGVNS. V lost 3 bases to trimming and J lost 3 bases, with 6 bases between them. Written as DNA, the CDR3 is TGTGCCAGCAGTGATCCCCGTGGGGCCAACGTCCTGACTTTC. Translation gives CASSDPRGANVLTF.

The chain couples TRBV5-6 to TRBJ1-2; 7 bases are a match to TRBD1. This CDR3 has 15 amino acids. Germline CDR1 SGHDT, CDR2 YYEEEE. The trim removed 3 bases at V and 4 bases at J, leaving 9 bases unmatched. CDR3 sequence: CASSYSRDRAYGYTF. DNA for the CDR3: TGTGCCAGCAGCTACTCACGGGACAGAGCCTATGGCTACACCTTC.

The chain employs TRBV12-3 or TRBV12-4 and TRBJ1-1, with 10 nucleotides matching TRBD1. The CDR3 sequence is 15 residues long. V trimming: 6 bases; J trimming: 2 bases; junction bases outside the gene matches: 6. The CDR3, as DNA: TGTGCCAGCAGCCCGGACAGGGGGAAAAACACTGAAGCTTTCTTT. This encodes CASSPDRGKNTEAFF.

This clonotype was counted a few times. The chain recombines TRBV3-1 with TRBJ2-7; D is possibly TRBD2 (5 bases). This CDR3 comprises 15 residues. Per germline, CDR1 LGHDT and CDR2 YNNKEL (reference sequence). The V end lost 4 bases, the J end lost 5 bases, and 18 bases lay between the germline ends. The CDR3, as DNA: TGTGCCAGCAGCCTGGGAAGGCCGGGGTTGAACGAGCAGTACGTC. Its translation: CASSLGRPGLNEQYV.